The 15 T cell receptor beta chains below were found in one sample sequenced in a study of blood T cell repertoires in COVID-19. Profiling relied on immunoSEQ multiplex PCR, and the TCRdb table lists in-frame clones only, not all of them. The top ten clones hold just over 0.85% of a sample with some 400,000 clones, roughly 92% of them seen once. Sequenced: PBMCs or T cells enriched from blood (not recorded which). All receptors come from a woman aged 35 to 49 who had been exposed to COVID-19.

CDR3 DNA: TGCGCCAGCAGTGGGGGGACAGGAATCAACTATGGCTACACCTTC. Protein sequence: CASSGGTGINYGYTF. The chain carries TRBV5-1 and TRBJ1-2; 8 positions agree with TRBD1. Trimming took 5 bases from V and 2 from J; bases not matched to a gene: 8. CDR3 length equals 15 residues. The germline gives CDR1 SGHRS, CDR2 YFSETQ.

The chain combines TRBV13 with TRBJ2-7, with no clear D. CDR3 size: 14 residues. Germline V gives CDR1 PRHDT, CDR2 FYEKMQ (reference sequence). Between the trimmed V and J ends, which lost 0 bases and 2 bases, there was a span of 8 bases. CDR3 amino acids: CASSLGGPTYEQYF. The CDR3 DNA follows: TGTGCCAGCAGCTTAGGTGGGCCGACCTACGAGCAGTACTTC.

The CDR3 DNA reads as TGTGCCAGCAGTCGAGGACTAGCGGGAGATAATGAGCAGTTCTTC. It encodes CASSRGLAGDNEQFF. The chain employs TRBV9 and TRBJ2-1; TRBD2 matches at 13 bases. Germline V CDR1 and CDR2: SGDLS, YYNGEE. The CDR3 consists of 15 residues. Trimming removed 5 bases from V and 7 bases from J; junction bases left unmatched: 6.

This clone appeared once. This chain uses TRBV19 with TRBJ1-6; 7 bases line up with TRBD1. V shed 4 bases and J 5 bases; nucleotides not matched to a gene: 8. CDR3 length equals 16 residues. CDR1 and CDR2 from the germline V gene are LNHDA and SQIVND (reference sequence). The DNA for the CDR3 is TGTGCCAGTAGTACCGGGACAGACTTAAATAATTCACCCCTCCACTTT. This sequence encodes CASSTGTDLNNSPLHF.

The chain recombines TRBV25-1 with TRBJ1-1; D might be TRBD1 (5 bases). V lost 5 bases and J 4 bases, leaving 8 bases between the germline ends. There are 12 residues in the CDR3. Germline V CDR1 and CDR2: MGHDK, SYGVNS. The CDR3, as DNA: TGTGCCAGCAGTTTAGGGGCCACTGAAGCTTTCTTT. Its translation is CASSLGATEAFF.

The V gene is TRBV24-1, the J gene TRBJ1-3; TRBD1 is a possible D gene (5 bases). Germline V gives CDR1 KGHDR, CDR2 SFDVKD. Between the trimmed V and J ends, which lost 4 bases and 7 bases, there was a span of 13 bases. The CDR3 runs to 14 residues. The CDR3 nucleotides are TGTGCCACCAGTGAACCCGGGACTTCGAACACCATATATTTT. Protein sequence: CATSEPGTSNTIYF.

The V and J genes are TRBV5-6 and TRBJ2-1; D ambiguous. From germline, CDR1 is SGHDT and CDR2 YYEEEE. The ends were cut back, 0 bases at V and 0 bases at J, with 10 bases in the middle. This CDR3 has 16 amino acids. The CDR3 sequence is CASSLADSLSYNEQFF. The DNA of the CDR3 is TGTGCCAGCAGCTTGGCCGACTCTCTCTCCTACAATGAGCAGTTCTTC.

V usage is TRBV3-1 (or the pseudogene TRBV3-2) and J usage is TRBJ2-3; 8 bases agree with TRBD2. The V segment lost 0 bases and the J segment 2 bases; nucleotides outside the gene matches: 7. Germline CDR1 and CDR2: LGHDT and YNNKEL (reference sequence). The CDR3 runs 17 residues. The CDR3 DNA is TGTGCCAGCAGCCAAGATATCGGGGGGGGCTCCACAGATACGCAGTATTTT. Protein: CASSQDIGGGSTDTQYF.

The CDR3 DNA is TGTGCCAGCAGCCAAGGGGTGGGCCAGCCCCAGCATTTT. Amino acid sequence: CASSQGVGQPQHF. The J gene is TRBJ1-5, the V gene TRBV3-1 (or the pseudogene TRBV3-2), with unresolved D. Germline-derived CDR1 and CDR2 are LGHDT and YNNKEL (reference sequence). V lost 1 base and J 7 bases, leaving 8 bases between the germline ends. The CDR3 length is 13 residues.

The chain joins TRBV5-6 to TRBJ2-5, with 11 nucleotides matching TRBD1. The J segment lost 4 bases and the V segment lost 0 bases, leaving 2 bases of the junction unmatched. The CDR3 contains 15 residues. CDR1 is SGHDT, CDR2 YYEEEE, per germline. The CDR3 DNA reads TGTGCCAGCAGCTTGGCCGGGACAGGGGGAGAGACCCAGTACTTC. This codes for CASSLAGTGGETQYF.

The genes are TRBV14 and TRBJ2-5, with D possibly being TRBD2 (5 bases). Trimming left V 1 base short and J 5 bases short, with 17 bases between. This CDR3 contains 16 residues. CDR1 is SGHDN, CDR2 FVKESK, per germline. The CDR3 DNA reads TGTGCCAGCAGCCAAGCCCGGACCCATCGGAGGGAGACCCAGTACTTC. Amino acid sequence: CASSQARTHRRETQYF. The full variable domain, with the rest looked up from reference TRBV14 and TRBJ2-5, is EAGVTQFPSHSVIEKGQTVTLRCDPISGHDNLYWYRRVMGKEIKFLLHFVKESKQDESGMPNNRFLAERTGGTYSTLKVQPAELEDSGVYFCASSQARTHRRETQYFGPGTRLLVL.

The chain recombines TRBV2 with TRBJ2-1; weak D call: TRBD2 (6 bases). The CDR3 sequence is 15 residues long. Germline V gives CDR1 SNHLY, CDR2 FYNNEI. The V and J ends lost 1 base and 1 base respectively, with 8 bases between them. CDR3 loop: CASSEVSGSYNEQFF. CDR3 in DNA: TGTGCCAGCAGTGAAGTAAGCGGGTCCTACAATGAGCAGTTCTTC.

V and J are TRBV25-1 and TRBJ1-2, with D possibly being TRBD1 (5 bases). The germline V gene encodes CDR1 MGHDK and CDR2 SYGVNS. This CDR3 has 14 residues. V lost 3 bases, J lost 5 bases, and 13 bases lay in between. The CDR3 DNA reads TGTGCCAGCAGTGATTCTTTGGGGGGGTATGGCTACACCTTC. This encodes CASSDSLGGYGYTF.

The V gene is TRBV6-1, the J gene TRBJ1-2; D remains unclear. The CDR3 spans 14 residues. V lost 1 base to trimming and J lost 1 base, with 7 bases between them. The germline V gene has CDR1 MNHNS and CDR2 SASEGT. The CDR3 region has the DNA TGTGCCAGCAGTGAAGATCTCAGTAACTATGGCTACACCTTC. It specifies CASSEDLSNYGYTF.

Note on this clone: The same CDR3 also results from other DNA sequences found in this sample. CDR3 sequence reads: CASSLQGVNYGYTF. The CDR3 bases are TGCGCCAGCAGCCTACAGGGGGTTAACTATGGCTACACCTTC. The gene calls are TRBV5-1 and TRBJ1-2; 8 nucleotides line up with TRBD1. V was clipped by 4 bases and J by 1 base; unmatched bases: 3. Per the germline V gene, CDR1 is SGHRS and CDR2 is YFSETQ. CDR3 length equals 14 residues.